The T cell receptor beta chain under discussion was sequenced for a study of blood T cell repertoires in COVID-19. Produced via immunoSEQ multiplex PCR; TCRdb's table is partial and in-frame only. The repertoire holds about 170,000 clones, with approximately 86% as singletons. Germline CDR1 LGHNA, CDR2 YNFKEQ. V lost 0 bases to trimming and J lost 5 bases; unmatched junction nucleotides: 9. The CDR3 consists of 18 residues. The clonotype was recovered from a man between 65 and 85 years old with acute or convalescent COVID-19. This chain uses TRBV4-2 with TRBJ2-3, with 12 bases matching TRBD2. Source material: peripheral blood. The CDR3: CASSQDKLAGGPGDTQYF. The DNA for the CDR3 is TGTGCCAGCAGCCAAGATAAGCTAGCGGGGGGGCCGGGAGATACGCAGTATTTT.